Below, one T cell receptor (beta chain) is given with its context. Its antigen is undetermined. The data were taken from a study of healthy donors' naive CD4 and CD8 T cells. Study-wide results and caveats: Bias from naive T cell homeostatic proliferation was not addressed. Roughly 13% of CD4/CD8 propensity variance appeared explained by V, J and CDR3 charge. Negatively charged CDR3s marked CD8+ lineage; positively charged CDR3s marked CD4+ lineage.

TCR libraries were built from about 500 ng of total RNA by linear amplification. TCRdb reanalysed the reads using MiXCR and keeps one entry per CDR3 protein. The sample consists of 150,000 to 200,000 distinct CDR3 sequences, nearly 75% of them appearing once. Germline loops: CDR1 SGHAT, CDR2 FQNNGV. Losses at the gene ends were 7 bases for V and 8 bases for J; bases not matched to a gene: 9. The CDR3 extends over 14 amino acids. The genes are TRBV11-2 and TRBJ2-1; 9 bases agree with TRBD2. Sequenced sample: naive CD4+ and CD8+ T cells sorted from blood, pooled from several donors. This TCR derives from a pool of human donors in good health; the sample pools cells from several healthy donors. The CDR3 DNA reads as TGTGCCAGCACGGCGGGACTAGCTAGCCATGAGCAGTTCTTC. Amino acids: CASTAGLASHEQFF. Full variable domain (remainder filled in from reference TRBV11-2 and TRBJ2-1): EAGVAQSPRYKIIEKRQSVAFWCNPISGHATLYWYQQILGQGPKLLIQFQNNGVVDDSQLPKDRFSAERLKGVDSTLKIQPAKLEDSAVYLCASTAGLASHEQFFGPGTRLTVL.